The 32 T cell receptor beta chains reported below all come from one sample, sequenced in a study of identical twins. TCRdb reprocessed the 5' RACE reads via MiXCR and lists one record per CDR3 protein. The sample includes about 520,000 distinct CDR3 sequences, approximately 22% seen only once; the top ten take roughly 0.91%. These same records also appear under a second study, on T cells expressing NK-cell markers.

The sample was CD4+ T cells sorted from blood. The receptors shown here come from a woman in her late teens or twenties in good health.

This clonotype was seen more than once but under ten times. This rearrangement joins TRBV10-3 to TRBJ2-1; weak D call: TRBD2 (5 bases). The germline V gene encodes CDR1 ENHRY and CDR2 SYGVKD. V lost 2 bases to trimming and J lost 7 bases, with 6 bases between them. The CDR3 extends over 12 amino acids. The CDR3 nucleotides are TGTGCCATCAGTGAGGGGGAGAATGAGCAGTTCTTC. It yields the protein CAISEGENEQFF.

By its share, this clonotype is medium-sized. DNA for the CDR3: TGCAGTGCTAGAGATTCAGGCAGTACCTATGGCTACACCTTC. It specifies CSARDSGSTYGYTF. This chain joins TRBV20-1 and TRBJ1-2; D unclear. V shed 0 bases and J shed 4 bases, with 12 bases lying between them. This CDR3 has 14 residues. The germline V gene has CDR1 DFQATT and CDR2 SNEGSKA (reference sequence).

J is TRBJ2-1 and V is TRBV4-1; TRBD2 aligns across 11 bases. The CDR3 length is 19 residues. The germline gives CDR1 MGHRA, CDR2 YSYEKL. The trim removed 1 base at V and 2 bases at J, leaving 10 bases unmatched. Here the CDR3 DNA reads TGCGCCAGCAGCCAAGCCGGTCTAGCGGGGGGCAGCCCCTACAATGAGCAGTTCTTC. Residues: CASSQAGLAGGSPYNEQFF.

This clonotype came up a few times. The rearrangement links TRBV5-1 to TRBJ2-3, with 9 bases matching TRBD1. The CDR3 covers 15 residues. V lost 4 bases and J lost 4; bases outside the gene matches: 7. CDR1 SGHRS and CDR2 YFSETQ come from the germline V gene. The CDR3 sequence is CASSPGTGTPDTQYF. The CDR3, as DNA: TGCGCCAGCAGCCCTGGGACAGGGACCCCAGATACGCAGTATTTT.

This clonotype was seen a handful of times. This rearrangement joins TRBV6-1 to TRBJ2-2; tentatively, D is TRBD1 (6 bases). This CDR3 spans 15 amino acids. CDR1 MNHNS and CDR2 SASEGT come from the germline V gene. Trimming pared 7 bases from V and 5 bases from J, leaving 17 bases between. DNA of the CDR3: TGTGCCAGCACCCAGGGGATCGCGGGTACCGGGGAGCTGTTTTTT. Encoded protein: CASTQGIAGTGELFF.

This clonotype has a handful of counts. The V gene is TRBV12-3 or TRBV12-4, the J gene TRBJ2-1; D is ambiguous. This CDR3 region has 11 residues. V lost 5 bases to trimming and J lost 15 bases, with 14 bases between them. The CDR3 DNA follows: TGTGCCAGCAGTGGACCCCCTGGACGGTTCTTC. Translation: CASSGPPGRFF.

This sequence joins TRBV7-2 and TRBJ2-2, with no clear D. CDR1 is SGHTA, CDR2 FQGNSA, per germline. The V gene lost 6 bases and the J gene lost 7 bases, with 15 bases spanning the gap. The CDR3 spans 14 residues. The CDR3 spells CASSSPPVGGELFF. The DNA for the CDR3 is TGTGCCAGCAGTTCCCCCCCTGTCGGCGGGGAGCTGTTTTTT.

This chain's CDR3 is CASSRGLAGGQATQYF. The CDR3, as DNA: TGCGCCAGCAGCCGCGGACTAGCGGGGGGACAGGCTACGCAGTATTTT. V gene TRBV10-1 combines with J gene TRBJ2-3, with 14 bases aligning to TRBD2. V lost 6 bases and J lost 8; bases outside the gene matches: 10. This CDR3 region has 16 residues. CDR1 is WNHNN and CDR2 is SYGVQD in the germline V gene (reference sequence).

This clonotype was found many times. Written as DNA, the CDR3 is TGTGCCAGCAGTTTGTTTGACAATCAGCCCCAGCATTTT. Amino acid sequence: CASSLFDNQPQHF. The rearrangement links TRBV12-3 or TRBV12-4 to TRBJ1-5; no definite D call. The CDR3 runs 13 residues. V lost 3 bases to trimming and J lost 3 bases, with 6 bases between them.

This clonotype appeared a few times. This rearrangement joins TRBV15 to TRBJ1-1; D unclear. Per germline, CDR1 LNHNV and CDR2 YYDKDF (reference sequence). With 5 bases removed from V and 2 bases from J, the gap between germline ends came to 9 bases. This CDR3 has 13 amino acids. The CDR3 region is CATSLSLNTEAFF. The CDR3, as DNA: TGTGCCACCAGCCTAAGCCTCAACACTGAAGCTTTCTTT.

The CDR3 sequence: CASSPRQGYYGYTF. DNA for the CDR3: TGTGCCAGCAGCCCACGACAGGGCTACTATGGCTACACCTTC. The chain uses TRBV7-3 and TRBJ1-2; 7 nucleotides agree with TRBD1. V lost 5 bases, J lost 3 bases, and 6 bases stayed unmatched. CDR1 and CDR2 from the germline V gene are SGHTA and FQGTGA. CDR3 size: 14 residues. The variable domain in full, with the rest retrieved from reference TRBV7-3 and TRBJ1-2, is GAGVSQTPSNKVTEKGKYVELRCDPISGHTALYWYRQSLGQGPEFLIYFQGTGAADDSGLPNDRFFAVRPEGSVSTLKIQRTERGDSAVYLCASSPRQGYYGYTFGSGTRLTVV.

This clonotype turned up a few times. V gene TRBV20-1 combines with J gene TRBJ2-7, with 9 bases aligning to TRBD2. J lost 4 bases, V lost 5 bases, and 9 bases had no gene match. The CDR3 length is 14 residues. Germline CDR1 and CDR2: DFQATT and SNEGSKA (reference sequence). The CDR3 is CSAGPTSGPYEQYF. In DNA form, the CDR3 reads TGCAGTGCTGGCCCGACTAGCGGACCTTACGAGCAGTACTTC.

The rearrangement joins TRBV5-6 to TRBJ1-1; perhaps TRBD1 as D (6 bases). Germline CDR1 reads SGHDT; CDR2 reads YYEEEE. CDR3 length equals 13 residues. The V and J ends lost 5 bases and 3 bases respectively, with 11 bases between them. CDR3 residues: CASRLDRYTEAFF. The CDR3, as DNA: TGTGCCAGCAGACTGGACAGATACACTGAAGCTTTCTTT. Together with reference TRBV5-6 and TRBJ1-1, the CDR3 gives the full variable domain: DAGVTQSPTHLIKTRGQQVTLRCSPKSGHDTVSWYQQALGQGPQFIFQYYEEEERQRGNFPDRFSGHQFPNYSSELNVNALLLGDSALYLCASRLDRYTEAFFGQGTRLTVV.

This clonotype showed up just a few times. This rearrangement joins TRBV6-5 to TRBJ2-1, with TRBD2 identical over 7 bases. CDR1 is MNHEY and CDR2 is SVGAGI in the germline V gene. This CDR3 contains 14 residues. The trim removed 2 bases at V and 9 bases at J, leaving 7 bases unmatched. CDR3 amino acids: CASSYGGLSSEQFF. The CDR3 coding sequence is TGTGCCAGCAGTTACGGGGGACTATCCAGTGAGCAGTTCTTC.

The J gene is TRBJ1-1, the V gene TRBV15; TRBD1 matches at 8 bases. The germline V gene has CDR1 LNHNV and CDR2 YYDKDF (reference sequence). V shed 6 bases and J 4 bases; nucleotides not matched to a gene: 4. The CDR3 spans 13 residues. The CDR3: CATRGQGITEAFF. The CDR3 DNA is TGTGCCACCAGAGGACAGGGTATCACTGAAGCTTTCTTT.

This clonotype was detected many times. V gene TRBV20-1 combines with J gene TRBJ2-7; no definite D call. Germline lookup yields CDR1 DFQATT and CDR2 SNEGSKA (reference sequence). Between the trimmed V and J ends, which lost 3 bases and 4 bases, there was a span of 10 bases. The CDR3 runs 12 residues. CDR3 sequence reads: CSASRSDYEQYF. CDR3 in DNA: TGCAGTGCTAGTCGGTCAGATTACGAGCAGTACTTC.

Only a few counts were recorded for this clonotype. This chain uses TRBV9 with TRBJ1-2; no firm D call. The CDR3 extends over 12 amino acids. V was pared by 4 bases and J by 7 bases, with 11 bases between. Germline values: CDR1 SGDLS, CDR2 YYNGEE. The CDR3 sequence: CASSSRTGGYTF. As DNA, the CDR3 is TGTGCCAGCAGCTCTCGAACGGGTGGCTACACCTTC.

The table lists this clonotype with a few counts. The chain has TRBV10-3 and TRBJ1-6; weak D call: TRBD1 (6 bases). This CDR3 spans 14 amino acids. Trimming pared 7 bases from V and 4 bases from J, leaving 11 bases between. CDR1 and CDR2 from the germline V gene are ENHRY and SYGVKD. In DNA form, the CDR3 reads TGTGCCATCACCTCGGACAGTTATAATTCACCCCTCCACTTT. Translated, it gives CAITSDSYNSPLHF.

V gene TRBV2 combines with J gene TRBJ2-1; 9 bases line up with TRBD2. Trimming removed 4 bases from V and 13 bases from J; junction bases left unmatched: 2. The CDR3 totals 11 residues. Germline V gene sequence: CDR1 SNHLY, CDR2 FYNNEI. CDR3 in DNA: TGTGCCAGCAGTGTAGCGGGGGTTCAGTTCTTC. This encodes CASSVAGVQFF.

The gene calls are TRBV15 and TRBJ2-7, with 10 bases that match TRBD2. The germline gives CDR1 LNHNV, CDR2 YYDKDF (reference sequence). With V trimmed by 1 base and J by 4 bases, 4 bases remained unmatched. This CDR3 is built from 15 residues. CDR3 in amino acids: CATSRGASGSYEQYF. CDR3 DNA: TGTGCCACCAGCAGAGGGGCTAGCGGGAGTTACGAGCAGTACTTC.

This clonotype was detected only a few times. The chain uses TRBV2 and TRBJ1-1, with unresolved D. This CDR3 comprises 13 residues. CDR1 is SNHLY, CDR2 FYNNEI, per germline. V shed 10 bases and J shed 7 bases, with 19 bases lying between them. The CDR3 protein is CATTFAEEGEAFF. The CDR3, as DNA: TGTGCCACCACCTTTGCTGAGGAGGGTGAAGCTTTCTTT.

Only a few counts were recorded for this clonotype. The CDR3 reads CASSAGLAPDTQYF. CDR3 in DNA: TGTGCCAGCAGTGCGGGACTAGCGCCAGATACGCAGTATTTT. V is TRBV9 and J is TRBJ2-3, with 10 bases fitting TRBD2. The CDR3 length is 14 residues. Germline V CDR1 and CDR2: SGDLS, YYNGEE. V was clipped by 5 bases and J by 4 bases; unmatched bases: 4.

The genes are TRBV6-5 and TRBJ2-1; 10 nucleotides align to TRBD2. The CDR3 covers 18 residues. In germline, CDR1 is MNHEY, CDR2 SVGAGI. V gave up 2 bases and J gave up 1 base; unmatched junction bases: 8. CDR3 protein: CASSYLPWTSGSYNEQFF. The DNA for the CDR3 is TGTGCCAGCAGTTACCTTCCTTGGACTAGCGGTTCCTACAATGAGCAGTTCTTC.

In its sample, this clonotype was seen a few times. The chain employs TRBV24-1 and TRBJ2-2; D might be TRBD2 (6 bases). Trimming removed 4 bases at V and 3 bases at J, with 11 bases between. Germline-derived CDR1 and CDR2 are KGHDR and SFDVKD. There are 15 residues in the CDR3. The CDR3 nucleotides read TGTGCCACCAGTGACACCGGGACTTACACCGGGGAGCTGTTTTTT. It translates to CATSDTGTYTGELFF.

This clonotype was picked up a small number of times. Here the CDR3 reads CASSGYPVNEQFF. DNA for the CDR3: TGCGCCAGCAGCGGGTACCCCGTCAATGAGCAGTTCTTC. This chain joins TRBV5-1 and TRBJ2-1; D ambiguous. This CDR3 contains 13 residues. Germline-derived CDR1 and CDR2 are SGHRS and YFSETQ. Trimming pared 4 bases from V and 6 bases from J, leaving 11 bases between.

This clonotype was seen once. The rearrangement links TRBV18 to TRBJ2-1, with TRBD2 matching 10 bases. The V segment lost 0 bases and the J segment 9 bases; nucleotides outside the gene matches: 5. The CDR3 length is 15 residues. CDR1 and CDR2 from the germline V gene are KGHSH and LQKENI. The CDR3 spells CASSPPSRTSGEQFF. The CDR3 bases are TGTGCCAGCTCACCACCGTCTCGGACTAGCGGTGAGCAGTTCTTC.

The CDR3 bases are TGTGCCAGCAGTGTCTACAGGACCCCCGACTCTGAAGCTTTCTTT. It is translated as CASSVYRTPDSEAFF. The V gene is TRBV2, the J gene TRBJ1-1, with D tentatively TRBD1 (5 bases). This CDR3 spans 15 amino acids. Germline CDR1 SNHLY, CDR2 FYNNEI. V gave up 4 bases and J gave up 6 bases, with 18 bases separating them. Drawing the rest from reference TRBV2 and TRBJ1-1, the complete variable domain is EPEVTQTPSHQVTQMGQEVILRCVPISNHLYFYWYRQILGQKVEFLVSFYNNEISEKSEIFDDQFSVERPDGSNFTLKIRSTKLEDSAMYFCASSVYRTPDSEAFFGQGTRLTVV.

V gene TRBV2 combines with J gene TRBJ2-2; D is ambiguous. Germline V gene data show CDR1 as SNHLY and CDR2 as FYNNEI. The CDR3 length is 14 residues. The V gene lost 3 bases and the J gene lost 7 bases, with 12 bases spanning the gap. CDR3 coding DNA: TGTGCCAGCAGTGATGACCGGGTATTCGGGGAGCTGTTTTTT. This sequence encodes CASSDDRVFGELFF. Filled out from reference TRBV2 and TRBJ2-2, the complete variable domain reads EPEVTQTPSHQVTQMGQEVILRCVPISNHLYFYWYRQILGQKVEFLVSFYNNEISEKSEIFDDQFSVERPDGSNFTLKIRSTKLEDSAMYFCASSDDRVFGELFFGEGSRLTVL.

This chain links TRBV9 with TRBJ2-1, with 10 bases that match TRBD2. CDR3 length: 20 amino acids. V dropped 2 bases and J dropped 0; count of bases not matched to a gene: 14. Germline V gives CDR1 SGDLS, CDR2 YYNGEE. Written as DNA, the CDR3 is TGTGCCAGCAGCGTGGGATGGGGACTAGCGTCTCTTAGCTCCTACAATGAGCAGTTCTTC. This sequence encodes CASSVGWGLASLSSYNEQFF.

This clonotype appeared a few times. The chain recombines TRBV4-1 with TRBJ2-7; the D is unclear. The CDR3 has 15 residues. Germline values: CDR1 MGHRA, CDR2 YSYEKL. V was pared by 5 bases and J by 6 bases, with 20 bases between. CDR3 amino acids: CASSFTGSLLVEQYF. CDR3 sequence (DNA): TGCGCCAGCAGCTTCACCGGCTCCTTACTCGTCGAGCAGTACTTC.

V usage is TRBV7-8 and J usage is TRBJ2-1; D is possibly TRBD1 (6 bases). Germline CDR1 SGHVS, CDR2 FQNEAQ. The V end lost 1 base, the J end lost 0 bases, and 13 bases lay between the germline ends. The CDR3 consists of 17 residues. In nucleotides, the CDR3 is TGTGCCAGCAGCTTAGTGGGGGCACCAAGCTCCTACAATGAGCAGTTCTTC. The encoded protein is CASSLVGAPSSYNEQFF.

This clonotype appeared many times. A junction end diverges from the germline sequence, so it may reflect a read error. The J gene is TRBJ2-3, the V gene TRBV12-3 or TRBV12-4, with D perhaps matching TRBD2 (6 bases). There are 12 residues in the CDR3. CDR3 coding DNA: TGTGCCAGCAGTACGACGGGAGATCCGCAGTATTTT. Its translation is CASSTTGDPQYF.